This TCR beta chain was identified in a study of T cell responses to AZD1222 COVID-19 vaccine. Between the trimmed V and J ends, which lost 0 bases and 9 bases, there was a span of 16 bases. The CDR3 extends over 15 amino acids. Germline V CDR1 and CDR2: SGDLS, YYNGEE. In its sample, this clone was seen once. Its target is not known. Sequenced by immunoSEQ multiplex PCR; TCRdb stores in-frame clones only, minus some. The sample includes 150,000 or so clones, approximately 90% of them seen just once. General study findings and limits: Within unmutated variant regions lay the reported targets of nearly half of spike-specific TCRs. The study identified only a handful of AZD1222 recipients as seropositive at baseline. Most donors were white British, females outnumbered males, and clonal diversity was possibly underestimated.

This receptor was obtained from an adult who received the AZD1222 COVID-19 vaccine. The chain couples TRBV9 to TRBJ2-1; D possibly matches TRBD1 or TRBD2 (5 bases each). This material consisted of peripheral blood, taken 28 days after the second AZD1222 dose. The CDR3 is CASSVAGYFGAEQFF. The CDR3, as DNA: TGTGCCAGCAGCGTAGCTGGCTATTTCGGGGCTGAGCAGTTCTTC.